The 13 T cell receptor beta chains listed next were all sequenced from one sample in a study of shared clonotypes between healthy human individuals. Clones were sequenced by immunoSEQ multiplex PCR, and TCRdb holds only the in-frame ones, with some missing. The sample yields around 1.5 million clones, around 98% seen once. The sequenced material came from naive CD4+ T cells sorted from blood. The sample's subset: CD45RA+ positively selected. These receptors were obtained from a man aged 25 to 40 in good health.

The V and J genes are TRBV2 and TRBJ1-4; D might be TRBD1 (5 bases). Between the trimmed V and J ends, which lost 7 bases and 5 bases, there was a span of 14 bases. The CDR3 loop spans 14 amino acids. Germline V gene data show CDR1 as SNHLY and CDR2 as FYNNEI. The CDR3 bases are TGTGCCAGCAAGGAGGGACGGCTAAATGAAAAACTGTTTTTT. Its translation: CASKEGRLNEKLFF.

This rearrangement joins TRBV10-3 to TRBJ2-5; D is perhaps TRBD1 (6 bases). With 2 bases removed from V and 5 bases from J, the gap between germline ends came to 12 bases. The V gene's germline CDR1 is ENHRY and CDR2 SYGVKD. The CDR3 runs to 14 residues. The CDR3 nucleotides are TGTGCCATCAGTGAGCAACAGGGCCGGGAGACCCAGTACTTC. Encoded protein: CAISEQQGRETQYF.

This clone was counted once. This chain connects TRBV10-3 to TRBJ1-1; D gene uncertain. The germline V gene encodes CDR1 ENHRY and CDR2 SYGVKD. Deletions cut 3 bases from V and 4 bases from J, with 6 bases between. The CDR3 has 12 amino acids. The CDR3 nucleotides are TGTGCCATCAGTGAAAGAGGCACTGAAGCTTTCTTT. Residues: CAISERGTEAFF.

CDR3 DNA sequence: TGTGCCAGCAAACCCACTATGGCCACAGATACGCAGTATTTT. It codes for CASKPTMATDTQYF. The rearrangement uses TRBV27 and TRBJ2-3; D unresolved. Looked up from germline, CDR1 is MNHEY and CDR2 is SMNVEV (reference sequence). Trimming took 7 bases from V and 2 from J, leaving 13 bases between them. CDR3 length equals 14 residues.

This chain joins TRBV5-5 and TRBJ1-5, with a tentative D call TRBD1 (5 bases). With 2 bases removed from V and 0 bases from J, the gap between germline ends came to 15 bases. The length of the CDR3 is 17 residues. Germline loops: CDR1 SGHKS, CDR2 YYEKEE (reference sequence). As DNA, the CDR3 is TGTGCCAGCAGCTTATCTCCAGTTGGGGGTAGCAATCAGCCCCAGCATTTT. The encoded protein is CASSLSPVGGSNQPQHF. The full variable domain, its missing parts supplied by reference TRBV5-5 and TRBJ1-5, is DAGVTQSPTHLIKTRGQQVTLRCSPISGHKSVSWYQQVLGQGPQFIFQYYEKEERGRGNFPDRFSARQFPNYSSELNVNALLLGDSALYLCASSLSPVGGSNQPQHFGDGTRLSIL.

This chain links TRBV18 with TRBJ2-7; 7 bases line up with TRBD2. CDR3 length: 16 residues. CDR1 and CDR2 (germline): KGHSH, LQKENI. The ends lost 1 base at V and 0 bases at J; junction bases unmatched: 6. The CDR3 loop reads CASSPRGGPSSYEQYF. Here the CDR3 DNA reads TGTGCCAGCTCACCACGGGGGGGACCCAGCTCCTACGAGCAGTACTTC.

The CDR3 is CASSLGVAEGETQYF. The CDR3 DNA follows: TGCGCCAGCAGCTTGGGAGTAGCGGAGGGAGAGACCCAGTACTTC. The chain employs TRBV5-1 and TRBJ2-5, with D maybe TRBD2 (6 bases). Germline CDR1 and CDR2: SGHRS and YFSETQ. Trimming pared 0 bases from V and 4 bases from J, leaving 13 bases between. The CDR3 loop spans 15 amino acids. The variable domain in full, with the rest retrieved from reference TRBV5-1 and TRBJ2-5, is KAGVTQTPRYLIKTRGQQVTLSCSPISGHRSVSWYQQTPGQGLQFLFEYFSETQRNKGNFPGRFSGRQFSNSRSEMNVSTLELGDSALYLCASSLGVAEGETQYFGPGTRLLVL.

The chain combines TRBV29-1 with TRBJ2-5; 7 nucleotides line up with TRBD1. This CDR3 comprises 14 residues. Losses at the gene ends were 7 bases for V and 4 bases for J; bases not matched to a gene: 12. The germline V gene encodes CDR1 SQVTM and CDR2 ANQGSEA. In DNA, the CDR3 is TGCAGCGGGACGCCGGACAGGCGAGGAGAGACCCAGTACTTC. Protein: CSGTPDRRGETQYF.

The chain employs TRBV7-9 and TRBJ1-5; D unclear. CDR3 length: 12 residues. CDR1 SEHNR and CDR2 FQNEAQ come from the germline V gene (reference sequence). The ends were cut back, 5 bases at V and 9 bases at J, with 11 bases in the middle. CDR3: CASSQTSRPQHF. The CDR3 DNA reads TGTGCCAGCAGCCAGACCTCGCGGCCCCAGCATTTT.

The CDR3 here is CASSPPAAGGMYEQYF. The CDR3 DNA sequence: TGTGCCAGCTCACCACCGGCGGCAGGGGGAATGTACGAGCAGTACTTC. The rearrangement joins TRBV18 to TRBJ2-7; 7 bases are shared with TRBD1. CDR1 KGHSH and CDR2 LQKENI come from the germline V gene. This CDR3 has 16 amino acids. V was clipped by 0 bases and J by 4 bases; unmatched bases: 9.

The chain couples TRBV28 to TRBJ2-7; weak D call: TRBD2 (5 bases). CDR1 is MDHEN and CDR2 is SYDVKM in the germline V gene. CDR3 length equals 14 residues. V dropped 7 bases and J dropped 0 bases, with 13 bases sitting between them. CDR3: CASTHFGSSYEQYF. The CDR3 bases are TGTGCCAGCACCCATTTTGGGAGCTCCTACGAGCAGTACTTC. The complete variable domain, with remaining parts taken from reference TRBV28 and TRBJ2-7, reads DVKVTQSSRYLVKRTGEKVFLECVQDMDHENMFWYRQDPGLGLRLIYFSYDVKMKEKGDIPEGYSVSREKKERFSLILESASTNQTSMYLCASTHFGSSYEQYFGPGTRLTVT.

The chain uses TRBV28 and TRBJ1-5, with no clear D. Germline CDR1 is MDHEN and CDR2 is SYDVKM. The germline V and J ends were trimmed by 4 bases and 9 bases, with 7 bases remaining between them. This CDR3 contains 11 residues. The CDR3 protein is CASSSARPQHF. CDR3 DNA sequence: TGTGCCAGCAGTTCCGCGAGGCCCCAGCATTTT.

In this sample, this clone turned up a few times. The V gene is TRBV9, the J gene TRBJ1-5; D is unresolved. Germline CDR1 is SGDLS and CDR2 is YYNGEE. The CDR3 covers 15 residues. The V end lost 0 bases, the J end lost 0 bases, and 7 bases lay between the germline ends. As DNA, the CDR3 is TGTGCCAGCAGCGTAGCAGGTGATAGCAATCAGCCCCAGCATTTT. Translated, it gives CASSVAGDSNQPQHF.